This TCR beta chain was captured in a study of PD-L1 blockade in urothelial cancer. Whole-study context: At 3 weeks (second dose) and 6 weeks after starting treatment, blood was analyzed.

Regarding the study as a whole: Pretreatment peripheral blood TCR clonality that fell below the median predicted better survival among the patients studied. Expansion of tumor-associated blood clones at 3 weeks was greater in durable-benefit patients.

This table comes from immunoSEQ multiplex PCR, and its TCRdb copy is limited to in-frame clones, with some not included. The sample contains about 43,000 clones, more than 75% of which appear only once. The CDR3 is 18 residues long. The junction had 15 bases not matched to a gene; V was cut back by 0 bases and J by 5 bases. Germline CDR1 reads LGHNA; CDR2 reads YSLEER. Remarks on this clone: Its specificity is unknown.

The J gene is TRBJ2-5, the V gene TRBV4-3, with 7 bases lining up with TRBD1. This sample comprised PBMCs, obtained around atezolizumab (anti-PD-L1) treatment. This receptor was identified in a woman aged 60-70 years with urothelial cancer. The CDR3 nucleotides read TGCGCCAGCAGCCAAGATTCGGTTAGAGGGGGCGCTTACGAGACCCAGTACTTC. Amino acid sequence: CASSQDSVRGGAYETQYF.